This T cell receptor beta chain was recorded in a study of CD8 T cells in Susac syndrome. cDNA came from approximately 0.5 to 1 ug RNA primed by random hexamers. From the immunoSEQ multiplex PCR reads, TCRdb called clonotypes with MiXCR, one entry per CDR3 protein. The repertoire holds 160,000 or so distinct CDR3 sequences, with roughly 94% as singletons. From blood CD8+ and CD4+ T cells, the TCR beta chain was sequenced. Matching for age and sex applied to the controls, who were healthy donors. Both CD4+ and CD8+ T cells were negatively isolated, and TEMRA cells underwent FACS enrichment. This clonotype was counted between two and nine times. Sequences were obtained from CD4+ T cells from PBMCs. The TCR originated in a human donor in good health.

This CDR3 is CASISRVDRVTEAFF. The CDR3 DNA reads as TGTGCCAGCATCTCGCGGGTCGACAGGGTGACTGAAGCTTTCTTT. The chain uses TRBV6-6 and TRBJ1-1; TRBD1 agrees at 7 bases. In germline, CDR1 is MNHNY, CDR2 SVGAGI (reference sequence). CDR3 size: 15 residues. V lost 7 bases to trimming and J lost 5 bases; unmatched junction nucleotides: 13.